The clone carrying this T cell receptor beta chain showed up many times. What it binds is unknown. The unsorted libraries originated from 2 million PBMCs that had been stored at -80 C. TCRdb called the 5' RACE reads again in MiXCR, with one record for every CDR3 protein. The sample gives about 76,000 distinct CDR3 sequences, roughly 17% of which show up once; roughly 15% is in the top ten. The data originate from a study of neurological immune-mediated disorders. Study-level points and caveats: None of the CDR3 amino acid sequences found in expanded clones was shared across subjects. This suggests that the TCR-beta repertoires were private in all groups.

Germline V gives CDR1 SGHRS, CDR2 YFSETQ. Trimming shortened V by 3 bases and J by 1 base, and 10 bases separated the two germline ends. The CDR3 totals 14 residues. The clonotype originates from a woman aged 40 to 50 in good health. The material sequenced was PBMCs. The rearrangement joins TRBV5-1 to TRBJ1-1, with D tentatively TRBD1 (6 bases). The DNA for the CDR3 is TGCGCCAGCAGCTCCGACAGGCGGAACACTGAAGCTTTCTTT. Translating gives CASSSDRRNTEAFF. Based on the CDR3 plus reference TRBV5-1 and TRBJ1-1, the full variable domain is KAGVTQTPRYLIKTRGQQVTLSCSPISGHRSVSWYQQTPGQGLQFLFEYFSETQRNKGNFPGRFSGRQFSNSRSEMNVSTLELGDSALYLCASSSDRRNTEAFFGQGTRLTVV.